These 7 T cell receptor beta chains came from one sample sequenced in a study of technical replicates of blood from several donors. The assay was immunoSEQ multiplex PCR, and TCRdb's table has in-frame clones only and misses some. The sample lists 100,000 or so clones, roughly 95% occurring once. The source material was T cells isolated from PBMCs. These receptors were collected from a human donor in good health.

This chain uses TRBV4-1 with TRBJ2-7; D ambiguous. V gave up 0 bases and J gave up 7 bases, with 10 bases separating them. The CDR3 consists of 13 residues. The germline CDR1 and CDR2 sequences are MGHRA and YSYEKL. The CDR3 DNA follows: TGCGCCAGCAGCCAAGATGTGGCTCGAGAGCAGTACTTC. This encodes CASSQDVAREQYF.

This sequence joins TRBV28 and TRBJ2-5; 10 nucleotides line up with TRBD2. CDR1 and CDR2 from the germline V gene are MDHEN and SYDVKM. The junction had 9 bases not matched to a gene; V was cut back by 6 bases and J by 5 bases. The CDR3 is 15 amino acids. CDR3 residues: CASSKSGRARETQYF. DNA of the CDR3: TGTGCCAGCAGCAAAAGCGGGAGGGCCCGGGAGACCCAGTACTTC.

The chain is built from TRBV6-6 and TRBJ1-6; 8 bases map to TRBD1. Looked up from germline, CDR1 is MNHNY and CDR2 is SVGAGI (reference sequence). The ends lost 5 bases at V and 18 bases at J; junction bases unmatched: 6. CDR3 length equals 11 residues. The CDR3 spells CASSNPGGHHF. The CDR3, as DNA: TGTGCCAGCAGTAACCCAGGGGGCCACCACTTT.

This chain uses TRBV10-3 with TRBJ2-7; a weak D match, TRBD1 (6 bases). The length of the CDR3 is 14 residues. V lost 5 bases and J 6 bases, leaving 17 bases between the germline ends. CDR1 is ENHRY and CDR2 is SYGVKD in the germline V gene. The CDR3 DNA reads TGTGCCATCAGTAACTCAGGGGACCGGCCCGAGCAGTACTTC. It is translated as CAISNSGDRPEQYF.

The V and J genes are TRBV5-4 and TRBJ2-3; TRBD1 matches at 7 bases. The CDR3 runs to 15 residues. Germline V gene data show CDR1 as SGHNT and CDR2 as YYREEE (reference sequence). Losses at the gene ends were 4 bases for V and 2 bases for J; bases not matched to a gene: 7. As DNA, the CDR3 is TGTGCCAGCAGCGATCCGACAGGGCTCACAGATACGCAGTATTTT. Protein sequence: CASSDPTGLTDTQYF. Full variable domain (rest looked up from reference TRBV5-4 and TRBJ2-3): ETGVTQSPTHLIKTRGQQVTLRCSSQSGHNTVSWYQQALGQGPQFIFQYYREEENGRGNFPPRFSGLQFPNYSSELNVNALELDDSALYLCASSDPTGLTDTQYFGPGTRLTVL.

This rearrangement joins TRBV4-1 to TRBJ1-1; D is undetermined. V dropped 0 bases and J dropped 11 bases, with 13 bases sitting between them. Germline CDR1 and CDR2: MGHRA and YSYEKL. This CDR3 region has 13 residues. In nucleotides, the CDR3 is TGCGCCAGCAGCCAAGACCCACTATCGGAGGCTTTCTTT. Its protein is CASSQDPLSEAFF.

The chain carries TRBV7-8 and TRBJ2-1, with 7 bases matching TRBD2. CDR1 is SGHVS and CDR2 is FQNEAQ in the germline V gene. The junction had 3 bases not matched to a gene; V was cut back by 8 bases and J by 2 bases. The CDR3 is 13 amino acids. CDR3 in amino acids: CASLSGAYNEQFF. In DNA form, the CDR3 reads TGTGCCAGCCTGAGCGGGGCCTACAATGAGCAGTTCTTC.